A single sample gave rise to the 10 T cell receptor beta chains below, sequenced in a study of cytomegalovirus exposure and HLA in healthy donors. Use of 60 Vbeta and 13 Jbeta primers characterized the PCR. Data came from immunoSEQ multiplex PCR; TCRdb stores just in-frame clones and leaves some out. The data hold some 110,000 clones, with around 76% observed a single time. The sample was PBMCs. The receptors were gathered from a woman aged 45 to 65 in good health and CMV-seropositive.

The chain employs TRBV4-1 and TRBJ1-2, with 8 nucleotides matching TRBD1. The V gene end was trimmed by 0 bases and the J gene end by 1 base; junction bases not matched to a gene: 16. Germline V gives CDR1 MGHRA, CDR2 YSYEKL. The CDR3 has 20 residues. The CDR3 sequence: CASSQDDVPGTGLLNYGYTF. In DNA, the CDR3 is TGCGCCAGCAGCCAAGATGATGTTCCCGGGACAGGACTACTTAACTATGGCTACACCTTC.

The rearrangement links TRBV30 to TRBJ1-1, with D uncertain. The germline V and J ends were trimmed by 4 bases and 4 bases, with 7 bases remaining between them. The CDR3 runs 11 residues. Germline loops: CDR1 GTSNPN, CDR2 SVGIG (reference sequence). Written as DNA, the CDR3 is TGTGCCTGGACCCGGGTCACTGAAGCTTTCTTT. Translated: CAWTRVTEAFF.

This clone came up a few times. The chain couples TRBV5-6 to TRBJ1-1; D is undetermined. The CDR3 loop spans 15 amino acids. The germline V and J ends were trimmed by 1 base and 6 bases, with 16 bases remaining between them. In germline, CDR1 is SGHDT, CDR2 YYEEEE. The CDR3 protein is CASSLRRTRGAEAFF. The CDR3 region has the DNA TGTGCCAGCAGCTTGAGGAGGACCCGGGGTGCTGAAGCTTTCTTT.

The rearrangement links TRBV6-1 to TRBJ1-1; no reliable D call. The V end was cut by 6 bases, the J end by 0 bases, with 8 bases between. CDR1 MNHNS and CDR2 SASEGT come from the germline V gene. The CDR3 is 13 residues long. The CDR3 sequence: CASREFMNTEAFF. In DNA form, the CDR3 reads TGTGCCAGCAGGGAATTTATGAACACTGAAGCTTTCTTT.

V and J are TRBV7-2 and TRBJ2-5, with D tentatively TRBD1 (5 bases). The CDR3 loop spans 14 amino acids. Between the trimmed V and J ends, which lost 1 base and 5 bases, there was a span of 11 bases. Germline V lookup: CDR1 SGHTA, CDR2 FQGNSA. CDR3 nucleotides: TGTGCCAGCAGCTTAGTAGATGGGGCCGAGACCCAGTACTTC. Its protein is CASSLVDGAETQYF.

The J gene is TRBJ2-5, the V gene TRBV7-8; 9 positions match TRBD2. The V gene's germline CDR1 is SGHVS and CDR2 FQNEAQ. The ends lost 0 bases at V and 1 base at J; junction bases unmatched: 6. The CDR3 extends over 17 amino acids. The DNA for the CDR3 is TGTGCCAGCAGCTTAGCGCTTGGCGGGGGGGCCCAAGAGACCCAGTACTTC. Translation: CASSLALGGGAQETQYF.

The chain joins TRBV11-2 to TRBJ1-4; no reliable D call. The germline V and J ends were trimmed by 0 bases and 8 bases, with 19 bases remaining between them. This CDR3 has 17 amino acids. The germline gives CDR1 SGHAT, CDR2 FQNNGV. CDR3 DNA sequence: TGTGCCAGCAGCTTAGACCGCGTCGAACTTGGGCACGAAAAACTGTTTTTT. Amino acids: CASSLDRVELGHEKLFF. Variable domain in full (rest from reference TRBV11-2 and TRBJ1-4): EAGVAQSPRYKIIEKRQSVAFWCNPISGHATLYWYQQILGQGPKLLIQFQNNGVVDDSQLPKDRFSAERLKGVDSTLKIQPAKLEDSAVYLCASSLDRVELGHEKLFFGSGTQLSVL.

This clone was counted a few times. V and J are TRBV13 and TRBJ2-7, with D possibly matching TRBD2 (5 bases). Germline V gene data show CDR1 as PRHDT and CDR2 as FYEKMQ (reference sequence). The CDR3 consists of 14 residues. V lost 5 bases and J 0 bases, leaving 11 bases between the germline ends. CDR3 coding DNA: TGTGCCAGCAGCCCCCTCGGGGACTCCTACGAGCAGTACTTC. Translating gives CASSPLGDSYEQYF.

This rearrangement joins TRBV7-9 to TRBJ2-7; TRBD1 is a possible D gene (5 bases). V gave up 5 bases and J gave up 2 bases, with 10 bases separating them. Germline V gene lookup returns CDR1 SEHNR and CDR2 FQNEAQ (reference sequence). CDR3 length equals 13 residues. As DNA, the CDR3 is TGTGCCAGCAGCCTCACAGGCACCTACGAGCAGTACTTC. Amino acids: CASSLTGTYEQYF.

The V gene is TRBV10-3, the J gene TRBJ1-2; the match to TRBD1 covers 10 bases. Germline lookup yields CDR1 ENHRY and CDR2 SYGVKD. The CDR3 sequence is 14 residues long. With V trimmed by 4 bases and J by 3 bases, 2 bases remained unmatched. CDR3 sequence reads: CAISVTGGDYGYTF. The CDR3, as DNA: TGTGCCATCAGTGTGACAGGGGGCGACTATGGCTACACCTTC.